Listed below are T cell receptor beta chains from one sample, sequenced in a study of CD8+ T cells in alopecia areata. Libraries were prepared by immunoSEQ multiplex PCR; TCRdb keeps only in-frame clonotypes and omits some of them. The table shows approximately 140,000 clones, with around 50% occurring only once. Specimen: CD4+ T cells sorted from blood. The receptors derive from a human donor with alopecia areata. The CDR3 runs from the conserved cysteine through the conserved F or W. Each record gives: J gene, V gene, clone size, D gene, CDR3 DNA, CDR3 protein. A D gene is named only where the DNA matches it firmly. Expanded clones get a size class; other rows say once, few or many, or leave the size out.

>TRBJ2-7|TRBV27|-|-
TGTGCCAGCAGAGCAGCAGGACAGAACCGGAACGAGCAGTACTTC
CASRAAGQNRNEQYF
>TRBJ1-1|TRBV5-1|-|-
TGCGCCAGCAGCTACGACGAAAGACAGTTGAACACTGAAGCTTTCTTT
CASSYDERQLNTEAFF
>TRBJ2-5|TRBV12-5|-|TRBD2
TGTGCTAGTGGCCTCAGCGGGAGACAAGAGACCCAGTACTTC
CASGLSGRQETQYF
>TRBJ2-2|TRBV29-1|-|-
TGCAGCGTTCGGACACTCGAGAACACCGGGGAGCTGTTTTTT
CSVRTLENTGELFF
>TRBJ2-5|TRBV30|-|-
TGTGCCTGGAGTGTCCGGGGAAAAGAGACCCAGTACTTC
CAWSVRGKETQYF
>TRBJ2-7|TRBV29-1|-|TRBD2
TGCAGCGTTTCCCCGGGAGGCTCCTACGAGCAGTACTTC
CSVSPGGSYEQYF
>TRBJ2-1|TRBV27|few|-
TGTGCCAGCGGGTCGAAAGCCTACACCTACAATGAGCAGTTCTTC
CASGSKAYTYNEQFF
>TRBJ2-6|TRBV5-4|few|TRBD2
TGTGCCAGCAGCTGGACTAGCGGCATCAACTCTGGGGCCAACGTCCTGACTTTC
CASSWTSGINSGANVLTF
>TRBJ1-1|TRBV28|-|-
TGTGCCAGCAGCCCCGGGGGGCGGAAAGCTTTCTTT
CASSPGGRKAFF
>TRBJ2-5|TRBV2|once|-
TGTGCCAGCAGTGAGGGCAGGTACCAAGAGACCCAGTACTTC
CASSEGRYQETQYF
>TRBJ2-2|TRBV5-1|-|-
TGCGCCAGCAGCTCACAGGACACCGGGGAGCTGTTTTTT
CASSSQDTGELFF
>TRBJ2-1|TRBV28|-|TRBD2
TGTGCCAGCACCTCTGGCGGGAGTTTATCTGAGCAGTTCTTC
CASTSGGSLSEQFF
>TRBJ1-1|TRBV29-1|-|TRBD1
TGCAGCGCGTACAGGGGAGGTGAAGCTTTCTTT
CSAYRGGEAFF
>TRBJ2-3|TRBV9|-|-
TGTGCCAGCACTCCCCGGGCCGGGATTGGTAGCACAGATACGCAGTATTTT
CASTPRAGIGSTDTQYF
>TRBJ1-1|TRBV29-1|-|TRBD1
TGCAGCGTTGAACAGGGGGCGCGAACTGAAGCTTTCTTT
CSVEQGARTEAFF
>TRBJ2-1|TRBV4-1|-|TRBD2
TGCGCCAGCAGCCAAGACCCCCCTCCTAGCGGGAGGATAAATGAGCAGTTCTTC
CASSQDPPPSGRINEQFF
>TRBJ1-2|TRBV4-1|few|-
TGCGCCAGCAGCCAAGATCGAGGGTATGGCTACACCTTC
CASSQDRGYGYTF
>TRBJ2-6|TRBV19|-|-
TGTGCCAGTGGGACCGGAGCTGGGGCCAACGTCCTGACTTTC
CASGTGAGANVLTF
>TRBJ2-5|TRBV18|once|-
TGTGCCAGCTCACCACCCCACAGGTCAGAGACCCAGTACTTC
CASSPPHRSETQYF
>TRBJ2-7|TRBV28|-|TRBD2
TGTGCCAGCAGTTCCCGTAGTAGCGGGGTTTCCTACGAGCAGTACTTC
CASSSRSSGVSYEQYF
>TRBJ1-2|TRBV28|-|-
TGTGCCAGCAGCATCGGACGTAACTATGGCTACACCTTC
CASSIGRNYGYTF
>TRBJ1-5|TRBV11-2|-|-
TGTGCCAGCAGCGTTACAGGGCCAGGACAGCCCCAGCATTTT
CASSVTGPGQPQHF
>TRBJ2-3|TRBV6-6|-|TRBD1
TGTGCCAGCAGTAAGCCAAGACAGGGGGCATGGGATACGCAGTATTTT
CASSKPRQGAWDTQYF
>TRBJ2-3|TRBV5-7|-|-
TGTGCCAGCAGCTTGACTCAGACTAGCACAGATACGCAGTATTTT
CASSLTQTSTDTQYF
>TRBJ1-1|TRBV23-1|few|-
TGCGCCAGCAGTCAAGGGGCACAAGCTTTCTTT
CASSQGAQAFF
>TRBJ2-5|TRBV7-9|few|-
TGTGCCAGCAGCTATGACTTCAGGGAGACCCAGTACTTC
CASSYDFRETQYF
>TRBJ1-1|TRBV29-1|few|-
TGCAGCGTTGCCGGGAGATTTAACACTGAAGCTTTCTTT
CSVAGRFNTEAFF